This is a list of T cell receptor beta chains from one sample in a study of cytomegalovirus exposure and HLA in healthy donors. Produced via immunoSEQ multiplex PCR; TCRdb's table is partial and in-frame only. The top ten clones hold around 3% of a sample with approximately 160,000 clones, 91% of them seen once. Sequencing was carried out using PBMCs. These receptors all stem from a woman under 30 in good health and CMV-seropositive. Each CDR3 is given with its conserved first and last residue. D genes are given only for firm matches. Clone size is shown for a subset of rows, as once, few, many or a class of expanded clone.

TRBV9	.	TRBJ2-1	TRBD2	TGTGCCAGCAGCTCAAGACTAGCGGGAGGAAATGAGCAGTTCTTC	CASSSRLAGGNEQFF
TRBV6-5	few	TRBJ2-7	.	TGTGCCAGCAGCAGCAGGGGGGATCCCTCCTACGAGCAGTACTTC	CASSSRGDPSYEQYF
TRBV6-5	.	TRBJ2-3	.	TGTGCCAGCATTGACAGGAGCACAGATACGCAGTATTTT	CASIDRSTDTQYF
TRBV2	.	TRBJ2-5	.	TGTGCCAGCAGGGAGGACAGTGCGTACCAAGAGACCCAGTACTTC	CASREDSAYQETQYF
TRBV28	.	TRBJ1-5	.	TGTGCCAGCAGTTTAAAAGGGGTAACAAATAGCAATCAGCCCCAGCATTTT	CASSLKGVTNSNQPQHF
TRBV19	.	TRBJ1-5	.	TGTGCCAGTAGTACCCGGGGGGGAGGCAATCAGCCCCAGCATTTT	CASSTRGGGNQPQHF
TRBV9	.	TRBJ1-3	TRBD1	TGTGCCAGCAGCGTAGGCAGGGGGGACACCATATATTTT	CASSVGRGDTIYF
TRBV6-1	.	TRBJ2-3	TRBD2	TGTGCCAGCAGTGCCCTTAGCGGGAGGGCCGCAGATACGCAGTATTTT	CASSALSGRAADTQYF
TRBV4-1	.	TRBJ2-1	TRBD1	TGCGCCAGCAGCCCCGGACAGGGTGGCTACAATGAGCAGTTCTTC	CASSPGQGGYNEQFF
TRBV15	.	TRBJ2-3	.	TGTGCCACCAGCAGAGATTTCATCCAGGGGCCCACAGATACGCAGTATTTT	CATSRDFIQGPTDTQYF
TRBV10-3	.	TRBJ1-5	TRBD1	TGTGCCATCAGTGAGTCAGTCAGGGGGGACCCCCGCAATCAGCCCCAGCATTTT	CAISESVRGDPRNQPQHF
TRBV10-3	.	TRBJ2-7	.	TGTGCCATCAGTGACCCGGTCCGATACCGGTACGAGCAGTACTTC	CAISDPVRYRYEQYF
TRBV15	.	TRBJ2-5	.	TGTGCCACCAGCGCTTCAAACGGGATCGGGAAGACCCAGTACTTC	CATSASNGIGKTQYF
TRBV27	.	TRBJ2-3	.	TGTGCCAGCAGCCCTTTGACAGTGACGCTCCTCGTAGATACGCAGTATTTT	CASSPLTVTLLVDTQYF
TRBV19	.	TRBJ2-1	TRBD1	TGTGCCACCCTGGGACAGGGGGTTCGCAATGAGCAGTTCTTC	CATLGQGVRNEQFF
TRBV29-1	few	TRBJ2-7	.	TGCAGCGTTGAGTCCAGAAAAAACGAGCAGTACTTC	CSVESRKNEQYF
TRBV4-3	.	TRBJ1-5	TRBD1	TGCGCCAGCAGCCAGGATCTATACGGGACAGGGGGGCAGCCCCAGCATTTT	CASSQDLYGTGGQPQHF
TRBV28	.	TRBJ1-1	.	TGTGCCAGCAGTTTCTCGGGGGGAATGAACACTGAAGCTTTCTTT	CASSFSGGMNTEAFF
TRBV5-1	.	TRBJ2-1	.	TGCGCCAGCAGCTTGCGCAATGAGCAGTTCTTC	CASSLRNEQFF
TRBV29-1	.	TRBJ1-2	.	TGCAGCGTTGTTCTGTTAAGTTCGTCTGGGGGGTATGGCTACACCTTC	CSVVLLSSSGGYGYTF
TRBV28	once	TRBJ2-7	TRBD2	TGTGCCAGCAGTCCAGGACTAGCGGGAGTCCCCATACACTACGAGCAGTACTTC	CASSPGLAGVPIHYEQYF
TRBV27	.	TRBJ2-5	TRBD1	TGTGCCAGCAGTAGGACAGGAGCGTCTCAAGAGACCCAGTACTTC	CASSRTGASQETQYF
TRBV18	.	TRBJ2-4	.	TGTGCCAGCTCCCCAGTCGGGGTCAAAAACATTCAGTACTTC	CASSPVGVKNIQYF
TRBV7-6	.	TRBJ2-1	TRBD2	TGTGCCAGCAGTCCTAGCGGGAGAAGCTATGAGCAGTTCTTC	CASSPSGRSYEQFF
TRBV12-5	.	TRBJ1-1	.	TGTGCTAGTGGCTGGAACACTGAAGCTTTCTTT	CASGWNTEAFF
TRBV28	.	TRBJ1-4	.	TGTGCCAGCAGTTTACGGGGGGCAACTAATGAAAAACTGTTTTTT	CASSLRGATNEKLFF
TRBV6-5	.	TRBJ2-7	TRBD2	TGTGCCAGCAGGGCTAGCGGGGCCCTCTACGAGCAGTACTTC	CASRASGALYEQYF
TRBV6-6	.	TRBJ2-3	TRBD1	TGTGCCCTCCGATCGGGCAGGGGGCTGTCGGATACGCAGTATTTT	CALRSGRGLSDTQYF
TRBV4-3	few	TRBJ2-7	.	TGCGCCAGCAGCCAATCGCGGGGCTACTACGAGCAGTACTTC	CASSQSRGYYEQYF
TRBV7-9	.	TRBJ1-5	.	TGTGCCAGCAGCTCCTCAGACGCCCACGCGATAGGGGGGCCCCAGCATTTT	CASSSSDAHAIGGPQHF
TRBV5-1	.	TRBJ1-1	.	TGCGCCAGCAGCTTGGCGACAGCGAGCACTGAAGCTTTCTTT	CASSLATASTEAFF
TRBV11-1	.	TRBJ2-5	.	TGTGCCAGCAGCTTAGCGTCCGCCGGTTCCATACGACAAGAGACCCAGTACTTC	CASSLASAGSIRQETQYF
TRBV27	once	TRBJ2-3	TRBD2	TGTGCCAGCAGACCCCAAATGGTACGGGTCGCGGGAGTTTGGACAGATACGCAGTATTTT	CASRPQMVRVAGVWTDTQYF
TRBV10-3	.	TRBJ1-1	.	TGTGCCATCAGTGAGCGGGGTGAAGCTTTCTTT	CAISERGEAFF
TRBV27	few	TRBJ1-2	.	TGTGCCAGCCGTGGCAGGGTTGGAGTGGGCTATGGCTACACCTTC	CASRGRVGVGYGYTF
TRBV18	.	TRBJ2-1	TRBD2	TGTGCCAGCTCACCAGGAGTTAGCGGGGCAGGAAATGAGCAGTTCTTC	CASSPGVSGAGNEQFF
TRBV7-9	few	TRBJ1-5	.	TGTGCCAGCAGCGACGGGGGTCAGCCCCAGCATTTT	CASSDGGQPQHF
TRBV19	.	TRBJ2-1	TRBD2	TGTGCCAGTAGTCAAACGACTAGCGGGAGGATGGAGGAGCAGTTCTTC	CASSQTTSGRMEEQFF
TRBV27	.	TRBJ2-5	.	TGTGCCAGCCAGAGGGGACATCTCATCCACTTC	CASQRGHLIHF
TRBV30	.	TRBJ1-6	TRBD1	TGTGCCTGGGGACAGGGGAGGAATTCACCCCTCCACTTT	CAWGQGRNSPLHF
TRBV5-1	once	TRBJ2-1	.	TGCGCCAGCAGCTTGGGCCAGGCGTACAATGAGCAGTTCTTC	CASSLGQAYNEQFF
TRBV6-4	medium-sized	TRBJ2-7	.	TGTGCCAGCATCCAGGGAACCTACGAGCAGTACTTC	CASIQGTYEQYF
TRBV7-8	.	TRBJ1-3	TRBD1	TGTGCCAGCAGTCGAACAGGGGTCGAGTCTGGAAACACCATATATTTT	CASSRTGVESGNTIYF
TRBV6-4	.	TRBJ2-3	.	TGTGCCAGCAGTGACTCCAACACAGATACGCAGTATTTT	CASSDSNTDTQYF
TRBV9	.	TRBJ2-1	.	TGTGCCAGCAGCGTAGCTGGCGGGAACTCCTACAATGAGCAGTTCTTC	CASSVAGGNSYNEQFF
TRBV19	.	TRBJ2-6	.	TGTGCCAGTAGTATGCGGGACAGTCCTACTGGGGCCAACGTCCTGACTTTC	CASSMRDSPTGANVLTF
TRBV5-4	.	TRBJ1-3	.	TGTGCCAGCAGCTTGTGGCAGGTCCGAGACACCATATATTTT	CASSLWQVRDTIYF
TRBV4-1	once	TRBJ2-7	.	TGCGCCAGCAGCCAGGTCCTAGCTCTCTCCTACGAGCAGTACTTC	CASSQVLALSYEQYF
TRBV15	.	TRBJ2-1	TRBD2	TGTGCCACCAGCAGAGATCTGCGCCCCGGACTAGCGGGAGGTAATGAGCAGTTCTTC	CATSRDLRPGLAGGNEQFF
TRBV6-1	.	TRBJ2-2	.	TGTGCCAGCAAGAGAACCGGGGAGCTGTTTTTT	CASKRTGELFF
TRBV30	.	TRBJ2-7	TRBD2	TGTGCCTGGAATGGGGGGGTCGACTCCTACGAGCAGTACTTC	CAWNGGVDSYEQYF
TRBV2	.	TRBJ1-5	TRBD1	TGTGCCAGCAGAAACCTTGGGACAGGGCAGTTCTTTCAGCCCCAGCATTTT	CASRNLGTGQFFQPQHF
TRBV5-4	.	TRBJ1-2	TRBD1	TGTGCCAGCAGCCCGAGACAGGGTCTCTATGGCTACACCTTC	CASSPRQGLYGYTF
TRBV5-1	.	TRBJ2-7	.	TGCGCCAGCAGCTTGGTGGACGGGGGCTACGAGCAGTACTTC	CASSLVDGGYEQYF
TRBV7-2	few	TRBJ1-5	.	TGTGCCAGCAGCTTACAGGCTAATCAGCCCCAGCATTTT	CASSLQANQPQHF
TRBV2	.	TRBJ2-5	.	TGTGCCAGCAGTGACCAGGGGCGCATCCAAGAGACCCAGTACTTC	CASSDQGRIQETQYF
TRBV15	.	TRBJ2-1	.	TGTGCCACCAGCAGGACTAGAAACAATGAGCAGTTCTTC	CATSRTRNNEQFF
TRBV4-2	.	TRBJ1-2	TRBD1	TGTGCCAGCAGCCAAGCTCCGGGGTCCGGGACAGCGAGGGACTATGGCTACACCTTC	CASSQAPGSGTARDYGYTF
TRBV5-4	.	TRBJ2-5	.	TGTGCCAGCAGCTTTCGGACTACCAAAGAGACCCAGTACTTC	CASSFRTTKETQYF
TRBV7-2	.	TRBJ2-2	TRBD2	TGTGCCAGCAGCCAGGGACTAGCGGGGGCCGCGAACACCGGGGAGCTGTTTTTT	CASSQGLAGAANTGELFF